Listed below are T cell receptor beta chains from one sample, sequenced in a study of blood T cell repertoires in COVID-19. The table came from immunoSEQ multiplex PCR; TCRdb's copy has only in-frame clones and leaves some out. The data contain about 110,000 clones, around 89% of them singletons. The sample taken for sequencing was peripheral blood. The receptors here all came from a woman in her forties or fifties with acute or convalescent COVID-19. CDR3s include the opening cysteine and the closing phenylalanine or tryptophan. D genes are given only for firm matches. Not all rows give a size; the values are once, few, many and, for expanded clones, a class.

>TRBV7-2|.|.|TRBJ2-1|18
TGTGCCAGCAGCTTAGATTCCCAAGGGCTAGCGTCCTACAATGAGCAGTTCTTC
CASSLDSQGLASYNEQFF
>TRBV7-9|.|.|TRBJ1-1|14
TGTGCCAGCAGCTTAACCAGTTTGAACACTGAAGCTTTCTTT
CASSLTSLNTEAFF
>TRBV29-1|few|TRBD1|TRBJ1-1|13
TGCAGCGTAAGGGACAGGATGAACACTGAAGCTTTCTTT
CSVRDRMNTEAFF
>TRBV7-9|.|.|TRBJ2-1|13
TGTGCCAGCAGCTACGGACTTGGCAATGAGCAGTTCTTC
CASSYGLGNEQFF
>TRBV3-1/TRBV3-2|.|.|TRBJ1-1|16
TGTGCCAGCAGCCAGGCCTTGCGGCGGGGGGACACTGAAGCTTTCTTT
CASSQALRRGDTEAFF
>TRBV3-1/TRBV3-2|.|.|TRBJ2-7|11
TGTGCCAGCAGCCAGCTAAACGAGCAGTACTTC
CASSQLNEQYF
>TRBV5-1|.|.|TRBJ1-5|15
TGCGCCAGCAGCCTTGTCGGGGGATTCAATCAGCCCCAGCATTTT
CASSLVGGFNQPQHF
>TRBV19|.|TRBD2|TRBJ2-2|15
TGTGCCAGTATAGCTAGCGGGAGCACGTCCGGGGAGCTGTTTTTT
CASIASGSTSGELFF
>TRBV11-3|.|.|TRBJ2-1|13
TGTGCCAGCAGCCCGGTGGGGGGCAATGAGCAGTTCTTC
CASSPVGGNEQFF
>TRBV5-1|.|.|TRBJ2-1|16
TGCGCCAGCAGCTTGCTCCCGGGGGACTCCTACAATGAGCAGTTCTTC
CASSLLPGDSYNEQFF
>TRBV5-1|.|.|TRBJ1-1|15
TGCGCCACGACCCGTGGCAGGGATGGTTCCACTGAAGCTTTCTTT
CATTRGRDGSTEAFF
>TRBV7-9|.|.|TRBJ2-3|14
TGTGCCAGCAGCCAGACTAGGAGCACAGATACGCAGTATTTT
CASSQTRSTDTQYF
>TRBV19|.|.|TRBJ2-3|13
TGTGCCAGTAGTAAGAGTAGCCGGGATACGCAGTATTTT
CASSKSSRDTQYF
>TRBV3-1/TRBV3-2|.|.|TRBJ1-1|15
TGTGCCAGCAGCCAAGATGGCCAGGGGTCCACTGAAGCTTTCTTT
CASSQDGQGSTEAFF
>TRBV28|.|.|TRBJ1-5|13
TGTGCCAGCAGTTTAGACAGTTCCCAGCCCCAGCATTTT
CASSLDSSQPQHF
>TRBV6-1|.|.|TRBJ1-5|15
TGTGCCAGCAGTGAACTGGCGGGGAACAATCAGCCCCAGCATTTT
CASSELAGNNQPQHF
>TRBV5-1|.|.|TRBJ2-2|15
TGCGCCAGCAGCTTGGCGGCTACCTTAGCTGGGGAGCTGTTTTTT
CASSLAATLAGELFF
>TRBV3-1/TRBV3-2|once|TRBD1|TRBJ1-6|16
TGTGCCAGCCGCTCATCTTCCGGGACAGGTGATTCACCCCTCCACTTT
CASRSSSGTGDSPLHF
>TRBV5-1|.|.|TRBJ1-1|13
TGCGCCAGCAGCTTCGGACACGACACTGAAGCTTTCTTT
CASSFGHDTEAFF
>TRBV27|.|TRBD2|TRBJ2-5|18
TGTGCCAGCAGTCTAAAAGCTTGGACTAGCGGGAGAGGAGAGACCCAGTACTTC
CASSLKAWTSGRGETQYF
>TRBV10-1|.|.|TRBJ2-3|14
TGCGCCCCCCAGACAGCCTCTAGCACAGATACGCAGTATTTT
CAPQTASSTDTQYF
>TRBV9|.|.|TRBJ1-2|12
TGTGCCAGCACTCTGGGGGGAGATGGCTACACCTTC
CASTLGGDGYTF
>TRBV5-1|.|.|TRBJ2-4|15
TGCGCCAGCAGCTTGGGGGGCGTACAGTTGGACATTCAGTACTTC
CASSLGGVQLDIQYF
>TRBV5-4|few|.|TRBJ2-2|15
TGTGCCAGCAGCTTGGCACTATCGAACACCGGGGAGCTGTTTTTT
CASSLALSNTGELFF
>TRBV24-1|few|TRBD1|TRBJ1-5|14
TGTGCCACCAGTGAGCAGGGGGCTTACCAGCCCCAGCATTTT
CATSEQGAYQPQHF
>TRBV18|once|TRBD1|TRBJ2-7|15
TGTGCCAGCTCATCGACCGGGACAGGTAACTACGAGCAGTACTTC
CASSSTGTGNYEQYF
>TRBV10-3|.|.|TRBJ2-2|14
TGTGCCATCAAGGGCAGGGCGGACACCGGGGAGCTGTTTTTT
CAIKGRADTGELFF
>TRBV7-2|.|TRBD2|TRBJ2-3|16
TGTGCCAGCAGCTTGGGACTAGCGGGAGGAATTGGCACGCAGTATTTT
CASSLGLAGGIGTQYF
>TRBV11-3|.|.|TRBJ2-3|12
TGTGCCAGCAGCCCGGGGGTGGGTTCGCAGTATTTT
CASSPGVGSQYF
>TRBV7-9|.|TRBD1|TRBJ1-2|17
TGTGCCAGCAGCTTTTCTTGGAGGGACAGAGCTAACTATGGCTACACCTTC
CASSFSWRDRANYGYTF
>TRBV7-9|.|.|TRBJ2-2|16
TGTGCCAGCAGCTTAGCGCGATCTTATCCCGCCGGGGAGCTGTTTTTT
CASSLARSYPAGELFF
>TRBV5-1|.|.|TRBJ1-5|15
TGCGCCAGCAGCTTGGGAGGGAGTAGCAATCAGCCCCAGCATTTT
CASSLGGSSNQPQHF
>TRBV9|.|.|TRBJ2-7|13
TGTGCCAGCAGCGTAGTCCCCCAATACGAGCAGTACTTC
CASSVVPQYEQYF